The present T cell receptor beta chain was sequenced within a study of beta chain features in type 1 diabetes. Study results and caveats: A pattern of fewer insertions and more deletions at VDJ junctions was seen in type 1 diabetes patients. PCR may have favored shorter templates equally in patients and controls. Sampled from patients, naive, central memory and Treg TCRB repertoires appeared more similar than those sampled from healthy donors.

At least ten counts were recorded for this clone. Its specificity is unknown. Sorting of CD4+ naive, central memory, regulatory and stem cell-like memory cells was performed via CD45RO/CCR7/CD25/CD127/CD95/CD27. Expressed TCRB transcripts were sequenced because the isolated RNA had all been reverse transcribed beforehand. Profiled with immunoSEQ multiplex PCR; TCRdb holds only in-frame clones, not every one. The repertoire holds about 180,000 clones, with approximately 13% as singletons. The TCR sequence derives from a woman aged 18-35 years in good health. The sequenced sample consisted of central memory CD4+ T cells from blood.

The CDR3 DNA is TGTGCCAGCAGCGCCGACAGGGAAAAACTGTTTTTT. It is translated as CASSADREKLFF. This sequence joins TRBV9 and TRBJ1-4; maybe TRBD1 (6 bases). Trimming took 3 bases from V and 8 from J, leaving 8 bases between them. Germline V lookup: CDR1 SGDLS, CDR2 YYNGEE. The CDR3 runs to 12 residues.